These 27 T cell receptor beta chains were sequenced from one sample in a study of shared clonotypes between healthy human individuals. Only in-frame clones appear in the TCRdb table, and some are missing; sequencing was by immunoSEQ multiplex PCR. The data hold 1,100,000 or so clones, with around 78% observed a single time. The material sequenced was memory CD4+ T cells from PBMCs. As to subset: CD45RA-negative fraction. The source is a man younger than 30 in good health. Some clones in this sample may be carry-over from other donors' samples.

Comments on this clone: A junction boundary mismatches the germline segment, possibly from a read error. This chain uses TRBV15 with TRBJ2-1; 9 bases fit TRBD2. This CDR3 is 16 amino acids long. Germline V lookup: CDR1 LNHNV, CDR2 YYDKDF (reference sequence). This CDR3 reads CATSGESSGAYNEQFF. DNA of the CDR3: TGTGCCACCAGCGGAGAGTCTAGCGGGGCATACAATGAGCAGTTCTTC.

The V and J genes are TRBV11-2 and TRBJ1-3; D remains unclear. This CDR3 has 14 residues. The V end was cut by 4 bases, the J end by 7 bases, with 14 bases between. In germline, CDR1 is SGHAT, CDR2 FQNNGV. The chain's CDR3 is CASSSPLLANTIYF. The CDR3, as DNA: TGTGCCAGCAGCTCCCCCCTATTAGCGAACACCATATATTTT.

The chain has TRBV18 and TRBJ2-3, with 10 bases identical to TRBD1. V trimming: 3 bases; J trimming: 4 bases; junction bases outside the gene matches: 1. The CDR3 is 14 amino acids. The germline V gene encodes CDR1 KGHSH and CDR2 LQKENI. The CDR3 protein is CASSPGQGADTQYF. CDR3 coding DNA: TGTGCCAGCTCACCTGGACAGGGGGCAGATACGCAGTATTTT.

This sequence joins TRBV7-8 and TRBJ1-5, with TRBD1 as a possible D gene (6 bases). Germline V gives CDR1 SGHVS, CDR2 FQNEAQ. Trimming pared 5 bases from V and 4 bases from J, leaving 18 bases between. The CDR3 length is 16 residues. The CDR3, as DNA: TGTGCCAGCAGCCCAGACACGGGGGGGCGGAATCAGCCCCAGCATTTT. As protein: CASSPDTGGRNQPQHF.

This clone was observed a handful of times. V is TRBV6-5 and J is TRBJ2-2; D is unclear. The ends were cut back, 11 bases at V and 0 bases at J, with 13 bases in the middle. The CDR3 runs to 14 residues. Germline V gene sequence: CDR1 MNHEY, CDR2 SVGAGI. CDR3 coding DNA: TGTGCCTGCCAGGCTCAGTCGAACACCGGGGAGCTGTTTTTT. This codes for CACQAQSNTGELFF.

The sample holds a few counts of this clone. CDR3 nucleotides: TGCAGTGCTAGAGGGGCGGCGGAGCAGTACTTC. This encodes CSARGAAEQYF. The V gene is TRBV20-1, the J gene TRBJ2-7; D gene ambiguous. V gave up 1 base and J gave up 7 bases, with 8 bases separating them. From germline, CDR1 is DFQATT and CDR2 SNEGSKA (reference sequence). The CDR3 loop spans 11 amino acids.

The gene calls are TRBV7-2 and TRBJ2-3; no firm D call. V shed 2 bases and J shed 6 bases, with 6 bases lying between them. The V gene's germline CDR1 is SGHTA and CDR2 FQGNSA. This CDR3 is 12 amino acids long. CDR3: CASSLSRDTQYF. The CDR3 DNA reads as TGTGCCAGCAGCTTATCGCGGGATACGCAGTATTTT. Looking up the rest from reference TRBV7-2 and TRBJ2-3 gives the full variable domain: GAGVSQSPSNKVTEKGKDVELRCDPISGHTALYWYRQSLGQGLEFLIYFQGNSAPDKSGLPSDRFSAERTGGSVSTLTIQRTQQEDSAVYLCASSLSRDTQYFGPGTRLTVL.

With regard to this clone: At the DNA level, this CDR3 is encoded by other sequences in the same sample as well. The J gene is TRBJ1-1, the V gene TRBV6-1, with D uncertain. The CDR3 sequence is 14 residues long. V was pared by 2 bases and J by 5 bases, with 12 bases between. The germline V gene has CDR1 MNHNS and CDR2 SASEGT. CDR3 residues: CASSESTGWTEAFF. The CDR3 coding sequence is TGTGCCAGCAGTGAATCGACGGGTTGGACTGAAGCTTTCTTT.

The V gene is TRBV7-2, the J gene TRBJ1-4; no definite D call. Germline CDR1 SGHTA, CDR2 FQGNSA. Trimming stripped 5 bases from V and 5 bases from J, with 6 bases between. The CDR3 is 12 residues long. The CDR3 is CASSRLNEKLFF. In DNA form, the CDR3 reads TGTGCCAGCAGCCGACTAAATGAAAAACTGTTTTTT.

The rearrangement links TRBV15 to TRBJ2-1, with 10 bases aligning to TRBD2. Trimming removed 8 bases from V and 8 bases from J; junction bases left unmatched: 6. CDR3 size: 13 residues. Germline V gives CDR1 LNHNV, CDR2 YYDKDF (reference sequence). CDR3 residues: CATLPSGSYEQFF. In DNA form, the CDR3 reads TGTGCCACCTTACCTAGCGGGAGCTATGAGCAGTTCTTC.

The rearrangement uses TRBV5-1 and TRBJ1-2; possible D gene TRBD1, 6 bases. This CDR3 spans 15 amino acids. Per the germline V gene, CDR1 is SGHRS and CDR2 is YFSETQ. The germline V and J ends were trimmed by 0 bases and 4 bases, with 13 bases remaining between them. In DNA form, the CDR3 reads TGCGCCAGCAGCTTGGTTGGAGGGGGAGGCTATGGCTACACCTTC. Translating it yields CASSLVGGGGYGYTF. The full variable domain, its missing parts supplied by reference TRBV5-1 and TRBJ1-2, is KAGVTQTPRYLIKTRGQQVTLSCSPISGHRSVSWYQQTPGQGLQFLFEYFSETQRNKGNFPGRFSGRQFSNSRSEMNVSTLELGDSALYLCASSLVGGGGYGYTFGSGTRLTVV.

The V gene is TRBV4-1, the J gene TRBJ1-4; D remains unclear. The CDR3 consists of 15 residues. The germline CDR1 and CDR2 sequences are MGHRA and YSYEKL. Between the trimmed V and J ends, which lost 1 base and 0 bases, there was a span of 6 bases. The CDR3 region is CASSQVFATNEKLFF. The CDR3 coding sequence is TGCGCCAGCAGCCAAGTGTTCGCAACTAATGAAAAACTGTTTTTT.

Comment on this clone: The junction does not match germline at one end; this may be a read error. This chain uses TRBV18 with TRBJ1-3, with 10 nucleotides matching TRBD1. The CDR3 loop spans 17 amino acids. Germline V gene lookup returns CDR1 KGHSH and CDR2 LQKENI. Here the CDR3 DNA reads TGTGCCGGCTCACCACCGGACAGGGGGACCGTTGGAAACACCATATATTTT. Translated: CAGSPPDRGTVGNTIYF.

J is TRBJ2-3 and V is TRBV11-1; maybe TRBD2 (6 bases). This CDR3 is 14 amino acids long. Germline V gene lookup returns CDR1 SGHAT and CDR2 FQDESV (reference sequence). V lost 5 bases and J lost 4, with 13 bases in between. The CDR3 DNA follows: TGTGCCAGCAGCCCAAGACTAGGTCCAGATACGCAGTATTTT. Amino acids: CASSPRLGPDTQYF.

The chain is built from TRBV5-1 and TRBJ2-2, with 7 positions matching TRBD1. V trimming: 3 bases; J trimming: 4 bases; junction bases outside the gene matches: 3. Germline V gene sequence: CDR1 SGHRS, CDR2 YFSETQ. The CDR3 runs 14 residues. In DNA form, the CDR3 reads TGCGCCAGCAGCTCGACAGGGATCACCGGGGAGCTGTTTTTT. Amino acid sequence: CASSSTGITGELFF.

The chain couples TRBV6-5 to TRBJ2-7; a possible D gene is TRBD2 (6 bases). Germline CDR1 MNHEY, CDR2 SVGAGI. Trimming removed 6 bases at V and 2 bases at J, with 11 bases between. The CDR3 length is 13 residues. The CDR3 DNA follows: TGTGCCAGCAGCAACGCGGGACCCTACGAGCAGTACTTC. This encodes CASSNAGPYEQYF.

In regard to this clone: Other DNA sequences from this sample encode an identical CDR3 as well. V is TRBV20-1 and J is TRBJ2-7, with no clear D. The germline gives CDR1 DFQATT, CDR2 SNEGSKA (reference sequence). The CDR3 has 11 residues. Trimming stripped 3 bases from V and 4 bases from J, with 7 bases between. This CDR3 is CSASTEYEQYF. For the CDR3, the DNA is TGCAGTGCTAGCACCGAGTACGAGCAGTACTTC.

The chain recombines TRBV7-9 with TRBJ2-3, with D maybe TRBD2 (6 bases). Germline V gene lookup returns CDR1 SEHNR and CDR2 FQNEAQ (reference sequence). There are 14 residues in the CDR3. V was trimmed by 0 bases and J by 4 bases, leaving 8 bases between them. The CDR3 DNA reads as TGTGCCAGCAGCTTAGCCGGGAGTGCAGATACGCAGTATTTT. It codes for CASSLAGSADTQYF. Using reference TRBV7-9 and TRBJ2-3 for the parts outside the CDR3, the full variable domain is DTGVSQNPRHKITKRGQNVTFRCDPISEHNRLYWYRQTLGQGPEFLTYFQNEAQLEKSRLLSDRFSAERPKGSFSTLEIQRTEQGDSAMYLCASSLAGSADTQYFGPGTRLTVL.

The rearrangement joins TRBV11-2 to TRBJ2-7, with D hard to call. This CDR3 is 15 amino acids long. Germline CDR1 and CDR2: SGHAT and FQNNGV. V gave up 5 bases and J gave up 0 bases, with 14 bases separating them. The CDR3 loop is CASSVSLTLSYEQYF. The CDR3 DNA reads TGTGCCAGCAGCGTTAGTTTAACCCTCTCCTACGAGCAGTACTTC.

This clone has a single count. The CDR3 nucleotides are TGTGCCAGTAGTCAACGGACAGGGAAGGCTGGGGCCAACGTCCTGACTTTC. As protein: CASSQRTGKAGANVLTF. The chain has TRBV19 and TRBJ2-6, with 8 bases identical to TRBD1. J was trimmed by 2 bases and V by 5 bases; bases with no gene match: 8. The germline V gene has CDR1 LNHDA and CDR2 SQIVND (reference sequence). The CDR3 loop spans 17 amino acids.

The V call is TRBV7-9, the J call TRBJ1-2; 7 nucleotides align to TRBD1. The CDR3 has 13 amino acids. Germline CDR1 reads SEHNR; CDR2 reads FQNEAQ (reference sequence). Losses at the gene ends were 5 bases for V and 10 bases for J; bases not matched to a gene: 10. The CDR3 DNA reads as TGTGCCAGCAGCACGGGACAGCGAGGGGACTACACCTTC. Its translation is CASSTGQRGDYTF. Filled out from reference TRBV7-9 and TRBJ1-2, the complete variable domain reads DTGVSQNPRHKITKRGQNVTFRCDPISEHNRLYWYRQTLGQGPEFLTYFQNEAQLEKSRLLSDRFSAERPKGSFSTLEIQRTEQGDSAMYLCASSTGQRGDYTFGSGTRLTVV.

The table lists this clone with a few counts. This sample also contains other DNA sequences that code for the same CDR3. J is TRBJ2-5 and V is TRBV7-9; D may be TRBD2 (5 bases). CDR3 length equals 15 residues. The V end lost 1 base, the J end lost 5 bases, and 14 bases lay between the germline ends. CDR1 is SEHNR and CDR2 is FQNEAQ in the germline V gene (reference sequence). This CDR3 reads CASSLGAPPGETQYF. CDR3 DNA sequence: TGTGCCAGCAGCTTAGGCGCCCCCCCGGGGGAGACCCAGTACTTC.

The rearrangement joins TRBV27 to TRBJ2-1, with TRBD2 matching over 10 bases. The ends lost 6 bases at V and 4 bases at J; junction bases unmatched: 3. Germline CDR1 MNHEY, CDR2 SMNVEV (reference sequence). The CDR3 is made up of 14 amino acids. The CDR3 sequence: CASSPGLAYNEQFF. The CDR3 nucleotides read TGTGCCAGCAGCCCGGGACTAGCGTACAATGAGCAGTTCTTC.

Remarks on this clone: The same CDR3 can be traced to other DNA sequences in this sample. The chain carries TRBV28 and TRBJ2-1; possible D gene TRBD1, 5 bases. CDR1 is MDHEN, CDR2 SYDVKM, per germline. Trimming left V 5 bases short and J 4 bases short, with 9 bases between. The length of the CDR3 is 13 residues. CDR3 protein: CASSLGQYNEQFF. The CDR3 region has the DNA TGTGCCAGCAGTCTAGGACAATACAATGAGCAGTTCTTC.

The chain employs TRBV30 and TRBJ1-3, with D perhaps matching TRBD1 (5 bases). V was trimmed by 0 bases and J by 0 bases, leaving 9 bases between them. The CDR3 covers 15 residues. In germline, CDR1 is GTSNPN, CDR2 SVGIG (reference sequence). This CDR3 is CAWSVQGSSGNTIYF. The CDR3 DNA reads TGTGCCTGGAGTGTTCAGGGTAGCTCTGGAAACACCATATATTTT.

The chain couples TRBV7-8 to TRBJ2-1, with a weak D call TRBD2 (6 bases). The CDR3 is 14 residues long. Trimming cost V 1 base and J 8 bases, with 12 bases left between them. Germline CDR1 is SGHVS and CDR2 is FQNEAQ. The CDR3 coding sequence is TGTGCCAGCAGCTTAGTTTGGTCGGGAGATGAGCAGTTCTTC. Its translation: CASSLVWSGDEQFF.

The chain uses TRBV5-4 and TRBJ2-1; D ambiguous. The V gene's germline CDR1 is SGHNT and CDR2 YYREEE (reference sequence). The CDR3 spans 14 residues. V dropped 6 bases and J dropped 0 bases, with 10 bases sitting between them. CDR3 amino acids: CASTLESSYNEQFF. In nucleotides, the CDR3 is TGTGCCAGCACCCTGGAGAGCTCCTACAATGAGCAGTTCTTC.